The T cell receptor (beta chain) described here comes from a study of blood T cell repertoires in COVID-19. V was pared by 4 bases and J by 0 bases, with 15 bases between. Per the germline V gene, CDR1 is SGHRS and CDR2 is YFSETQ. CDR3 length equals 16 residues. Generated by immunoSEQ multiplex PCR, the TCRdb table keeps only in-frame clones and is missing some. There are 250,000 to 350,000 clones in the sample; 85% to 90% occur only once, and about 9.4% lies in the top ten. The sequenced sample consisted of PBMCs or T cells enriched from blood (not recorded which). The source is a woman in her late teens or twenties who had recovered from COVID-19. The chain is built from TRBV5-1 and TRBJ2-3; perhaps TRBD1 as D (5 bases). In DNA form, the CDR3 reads TGCGCCAGCAGCCAGGCGACAGATACTAGCACAGATACGCAGTATTTT. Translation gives CASSQATDTSTDTQYF. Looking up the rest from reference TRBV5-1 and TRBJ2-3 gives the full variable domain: KAGVTQTPRYLIKTRGQQVTLSCSPISGHRSVSWYQQTPGQGLQFLFEYFSETQRNKGNFPGRFSGRQFSNSRSEMNVSTLELGDSALYLCASSQATDTSTDTQYFGPGTRLTVL.